This T cell receptor beta chain was sequenced for a study of blood T cell repertoires in COVID-19. The method was immunoSEQ multiplex PCR; TCRdb's version includes in-frame clones alone and lacks a portion of them. The sample carries under 250,000 clones, approximately 85% recorded once. The V end lost 3 bases, the J end lost 5 bases, and 5 bases lay between the germline ends. This CDR3 has 11 residues. Germline V CDR1 and CDR2: SGHDN, FVKESK. This TCR was sampled from a man aged 45-60 years with COVID-19, enrolled during active disease. The chain recombines TRBV14 with TRBJ2-7; D unclear. Sample: peripheral blood. CDR3 sequence (DNA): TGTGCCAGCAGCCAGTTTAACGAGCAGTACTTC. Its protein is CASSQFNEQYF.